This T cell receptor (beta chain) appears in the sequencing data of a study of beta chain features in type 1 diabetes. Study-wide points: Type 1 diabetes patients had moderately but significantly shorter TCRB CDR3s in all four CD4+ subsets.

The germline CDR1 and CDR2 sequences are MDHEN and SYDVKM. J was trimmed by 4 bases and V by 2 bases; bases with no gene match: 7. CDR3 length: 16 amino acids. As for this clone: Its antigen is unidentified. The same CDR3 arises from other DNA sequences in this sample as well.

Expressed TCRB transcripts got sequenced, as all isolated RNA was reverse transcribed. This table comes from immunoSEQ multiplex PCR, and its TCRdb copy is limited to in-frame clones, with some not included. Among roughly 330,000 clones listed, roughly 14% were seen once. The sample was naive CD4+ T cells from blood. The clonotype was recovered from a woman aged 18-35 years with type 1 diabetes. V and J are TRBV28 and TRBJ2-7; TRBD2 agrees at 11 bases. The CDR3, as DNA: TGTGCCAGCAGTTTAGGTGGGACTAGCGGATCTTACGAGCAGTACTTC. Translation gives CASSLGGTSGSYEQYF.